This TCR beta chain was profiled in a study of cytomegalovirus exposure and HLA in healthy donors. This CDR3 comprises 14 residues. Trimming removed 1 base from V and 3 bases from J; junction bases left unmatched: 3. Germline CDR1 SGHDN, CDR2 FVKESK. Both 60 Vbeta primers and 13 Jbeta primers went into the PCR. The repertoire was sequenced with immunoSEQ multiplex PCR; TCRdb's copy has only in-frame clones and lacks some. The profile shows about 170,000 clones, about 76% of them singletons. V and J are TRBV14 and TRBJ2-7; 7 positions match TRBD1. The clonotype comes from a woman between 18 and 29 years old in good health and CMV-seropositive. The sample taken for sequencing was PBMCs. CDR3 loop: CASSQVPGGYEQYF. CDR3 nucleotide sequence: TGTGCCAGCAGCCAAGTACCAGGGGGCTACGAGCAGTACTTC.